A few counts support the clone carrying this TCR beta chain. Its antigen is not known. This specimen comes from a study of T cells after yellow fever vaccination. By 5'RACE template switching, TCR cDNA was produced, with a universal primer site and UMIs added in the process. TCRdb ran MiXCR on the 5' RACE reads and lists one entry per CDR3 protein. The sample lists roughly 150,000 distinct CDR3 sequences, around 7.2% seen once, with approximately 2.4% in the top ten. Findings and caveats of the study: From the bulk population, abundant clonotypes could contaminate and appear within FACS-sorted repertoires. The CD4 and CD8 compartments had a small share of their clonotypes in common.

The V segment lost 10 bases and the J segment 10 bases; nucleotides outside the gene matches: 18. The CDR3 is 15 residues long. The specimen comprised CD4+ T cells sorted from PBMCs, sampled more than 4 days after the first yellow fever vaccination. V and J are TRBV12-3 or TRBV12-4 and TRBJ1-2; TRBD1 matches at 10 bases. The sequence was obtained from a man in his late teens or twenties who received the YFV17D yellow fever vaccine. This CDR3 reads CATLMPGQGIGIYTF. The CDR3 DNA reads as TGTGCCACCCTTATGCCGGGACAGGGGATCGGCATCTACACCTTC.